One TCR beta chain is described in this entry. This clone was counted a few times. There is no known antigen for this receptor. No clone much larger than this one lies a single base away; base qualities are absent. Receptors were amplified or captured by PCR. Sequencing used an Illumina HiSeq 4000. High-throughput sequencing was used to profile the CDR3 region of the TCR beta-chain in every patient. Processing in the source paper ran as follows. CDR3 differences across clinicopathological groups were used to build a classifier for discriminating distant-metastatic papillary thyroid cancer patients. The Shannon index was used to measure repertoire diversity, and the Morisita-Horn index was used to measure how similar tumor and blood repertoires were. TCRdb redid the processing of the public reads, applying fastp at Q25 and MiXCR, and retained in-frame beta chains. TCRdb assigned the V and J calls; the authors' analysis was not used. For this sample there are about 50,000 clones; less than 5% appear just once. Together, the top ten hold over 8% of the sample.

Deletion took 0 bases off V and 5 bases off J, with a span of 8 bases between the germline ends. Including cysteine and phenylalanine, the CDR3 has 13 amino acids. Only CDR3 DNA is held: 39 bases, read in frame from base 1. The germline V gene supplies CDR1 SGHRS and CDR2 YFSETQ. This specimen belongs to a study of metastatic and nonmetastatic thyroid tumors (dated by TCRdb to the early 2020s). Broadly, across the study: Repertoires were compared across peripheral blood and tumor or nodule tissue samples from malignant and benign thyroid patients.

Overall study results and their limits: TCR beta diversity was reported as significantly higher in malignant tumors than in benign nodules, in both blood and tumor samples.

None of the patients had been given any treatment before thyroid surgery. Using T-cell receptor beta sequencing, the researchers looked back retrospectively at clinical samples from patients, gathered between about 2011 and 2018. Sequencing was carried out using blood. The chain is assembled from TRBV5-1 and TRBJ1-2, with the D gene not confidently named. The origin of this receptor is a female donor with papillary thyroid cancer or a benign thyroid nodule (not recorded which). Some clones in this sample may be carry-over from other donors' samples. CDR3 protein: CASSLVGGYGYTF. The nucleotides are TGCGCCAGCAGCTTGGTGGGAGGGTATGGCTACACCTTC. Reference TRBV5-1 and TRBJ1-2 genes cover what lies past the CDR3, so the full variable domain is KAGVTQTPRYLIKTRGQQVTLSCSPISGHRSVSWYQQTPGQGLQFLFEYFSETQRNKGNFPGRFSGRQFSNSRSEMNVSTLELGDSALYLCASSLVGGYGYTFGSGTRLTVV.